This T cell receptor (beta chain) was obtained from a study of blood T cell repertoires in COVID-19. The V segment lost 0 bases and the J segment 9 bases; nucleotides outside the gene matches: 4. Germline CDR1 reads MNHEY; CDR2 reads SVGAGI. This CDR3 has 15 residues. Profiling relied on immunoSEQ multiplex PCR, and the TCRdb table lists in-frame clones only, not all of them. This table holds fewer than 300,000 clones, about 87% found once. V is TRBV6-5 and J is TRBJ2-1; 11 nucleotides align to TRBD2. The material sequenced was peripheral blood. The source is a woman aged 50 to 60 with COVID-19, enrolled during active disease. CDR3 sequence (DNA): TGTGCCAGCAGTTACTCTGGGACTAGCGGAACTGAGCAGTTCTTC. It translates to CASSYSGTSGTEQFF.